One sample yielded the 2 T cell receptor beta chains listed below, sequenced in a study of CD8 T cells in ankylosing spondylitis. TCRdb re-called the 5' RACE reads with MiXCR, one entry per CDR3 protein. The sample lists around 120,000 distinct CDR3 sequences, 12% to 15% occurring once. Sequenced input: blood, either unsorted or a sorted T cell fraction (not recorded which). The source is a female donor with ankylosing spondylitis or in good health (not recorded which).

This chain connects TRBV20-1 to TRBJ1-6; D is undetermined. CDR3 length equals 14 residues. Germline V gives CDR1 DFQATT, CDR2 SNEGSKA (reference sequence). V shed 6 bases and J shed 3 bases, with 12 bases lying between them. DNA for the CDR3: TGCAGTGCCTCCGCTTCCCACTATAATTCACCCCTCCACTTT. This encodes CSASASHYNSPLHF.

The chain recombines TRBV19 with TRBJ2-2; 7 nucleotides match TRBD1. In germline, CDR1 is LNHDA, CDR2 SQIVND (reference sequence). The CDR3 covers 16 residues. V dropped 5 bases and J dropped 0; count of bases not matched to a gene: 6. The CDR3 loop reads CASSSRQGPNTGELFF. The CDR3 DNA is TGTGCCAGTAGTTCGCGACAGGGCCCGAACACCGGGGAGCTGTTTTTT.